This note documents a single T cell receptor (beta chain) sequence. The sample originates from a study of blood T cell repertoires in COVID-19. The overall study: Acute-phase and convalescent COVID-19 samples originated in the United States, Italy and Spain.

The CDR3 has 16 amino acids. V lost 6 bases to trimming and J lost 5 bases; unmatched junction nucleotides: 14. Germline CDR1 MNHEY, CDR2 SVGEGT. In the original processing: From reference gene primer amplification, estimates of nucleated cell counts were derived. Data came from immunoSEQ multiplex PCR; TCRdb stores just in-frame clones and leaves some out. The V and J calls and clone size are taken from that table; D and trimming were inferred from the DNA. The sample shows about 44,000 clones, 89% of them seen only once. The sequenced material came from peripheral blood. This TCR derives from a man between 65 and 85 years old with active COVID-19. This chain connects TRBV6-2 or TRBV6-3 to TRBJ2-3; the match to TRBD2 covers 7 bases. The CDR3: CASSPQGAGVEDTQYF. The CDR3 DNA is TGTGCCAGCAGCCCCCAAGGGGCGGGGGTAGAAGATACGCAGTATTTT.